A single sample gave rise to the 2 T cell receptor beta chains below, sequenced in a study of PD-L1 blockade in urothelial cancer. Only in-frame clones appear in the TCRdb table, and some are missing; sequencing was by immunoSEQ multiplex PCR. The table shows 15,000 to 20,000 clones, with 87% occurring only once. The starting material was PBMCs, obtained around atezolizumab (anti-PD-L1) treatment. These receptors were taken from a man in his fifties or sixties with urothelial cancer.

This clone was seen once. The chain links TRBV19 to TRBJ2-1, with 9 nucleotides matching TRBD2. Trimming took 10 bases from V and 3 from J; bases not matched to a gene: 10. Germline values: CDR1 LNHDA, CDR2 SQIVND (reference sequence). The CDR3 consists of 15 residues. In nucleotides, the CDR3 is TGTGCCACGTCCGGGGCGGGAGGGAGCTACAATGAGCAGTTCTTC. Translating it yields CATSGAGGSYNEQFF.

This clone was seen once. The chain is built from TRBV19 and TRBJ2-5; a possible D gene is TRBD1 (5 bases). V was pared by 10 bases and J by 2 bases, with 8 bases between. The CDR3 is made up of 11 amino acids. Germline values: CDR1 LNHDA, CDR2 SQIVND (reference sequence). For the CDR3, the DNA is TGTGCCACGAGACAGCAAGAGACCCAGTACTTC. This translates into CATRQQETQYF.